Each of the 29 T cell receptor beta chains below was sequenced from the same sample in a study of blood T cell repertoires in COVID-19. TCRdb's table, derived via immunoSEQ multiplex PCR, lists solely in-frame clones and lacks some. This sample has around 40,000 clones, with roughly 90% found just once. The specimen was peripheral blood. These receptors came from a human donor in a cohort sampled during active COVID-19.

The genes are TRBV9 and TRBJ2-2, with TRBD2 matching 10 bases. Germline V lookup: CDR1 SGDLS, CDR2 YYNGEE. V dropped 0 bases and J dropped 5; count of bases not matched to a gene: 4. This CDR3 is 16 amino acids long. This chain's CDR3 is CASSVGLAGETGELFF. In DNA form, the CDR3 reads TGTGCCAGCAGCGTAGGTCTAGCGGGAGAAACCGGGGAGCTGTTTTTT.

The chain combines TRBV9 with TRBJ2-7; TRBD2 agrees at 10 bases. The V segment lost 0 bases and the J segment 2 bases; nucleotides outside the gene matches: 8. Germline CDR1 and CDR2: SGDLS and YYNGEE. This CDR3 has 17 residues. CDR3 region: CASSVGASGSLTYEQYF. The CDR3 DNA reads TGTGCCAGCAGCGTAGGGGCTAGCGGGAGCCTCACCTACGAGCAGTACTTC.

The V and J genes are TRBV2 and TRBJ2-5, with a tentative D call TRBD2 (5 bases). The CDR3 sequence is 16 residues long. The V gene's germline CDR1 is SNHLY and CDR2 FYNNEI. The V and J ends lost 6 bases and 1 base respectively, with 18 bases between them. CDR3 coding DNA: TGTGCCAGCAGGGAGGTGGGAGCTAGTCCCCAAGAGACCCAGTACTTC. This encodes CASREVGASPQETQYF.

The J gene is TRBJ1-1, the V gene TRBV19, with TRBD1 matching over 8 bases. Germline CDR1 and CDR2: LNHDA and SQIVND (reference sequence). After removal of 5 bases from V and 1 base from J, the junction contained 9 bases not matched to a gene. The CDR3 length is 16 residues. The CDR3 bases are TGTGCCAGTAGTCCTACCCCAGGGGGCGGGAACACTGAAGCTTTCTTT. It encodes CASSPTPGGGNTEAFF.

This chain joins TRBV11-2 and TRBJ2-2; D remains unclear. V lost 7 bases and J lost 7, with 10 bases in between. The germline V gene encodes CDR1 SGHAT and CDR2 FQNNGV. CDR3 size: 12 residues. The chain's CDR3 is CASNQVVGELFF. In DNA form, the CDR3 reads TGTGCCAGCAACCAGGTGGTCGGGGAGCTGTTTTTT.

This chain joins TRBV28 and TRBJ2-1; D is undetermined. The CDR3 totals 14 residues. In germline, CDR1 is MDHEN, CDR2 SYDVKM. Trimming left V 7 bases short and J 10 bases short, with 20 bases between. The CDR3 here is CASNSRLPRNEQFF. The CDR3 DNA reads TGTGCCAGCAATTCGAGACTCCCCCGCAACGAGCAGTTCTTC.

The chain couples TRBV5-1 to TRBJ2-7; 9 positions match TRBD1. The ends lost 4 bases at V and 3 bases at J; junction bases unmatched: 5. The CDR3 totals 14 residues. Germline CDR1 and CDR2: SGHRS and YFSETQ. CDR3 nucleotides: TGCGCCAGCAGCGTCCGGGACAGGGTCTACGAGCAGTACTTC. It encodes CASSVRDRVYEQYF.

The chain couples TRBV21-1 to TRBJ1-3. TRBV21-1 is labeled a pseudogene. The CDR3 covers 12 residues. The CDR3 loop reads CASSRPSGTIYF. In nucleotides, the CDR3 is TGTGCCAGCAGCAGGCCTTCCGGGACCATATATTTT.

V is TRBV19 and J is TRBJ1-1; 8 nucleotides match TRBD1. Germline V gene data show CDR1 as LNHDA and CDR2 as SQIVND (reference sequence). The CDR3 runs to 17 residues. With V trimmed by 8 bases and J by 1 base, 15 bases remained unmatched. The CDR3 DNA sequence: TGTGCCAGTCGGGGGCGGGGACAGGTCCACGGGAACACTGAAGCTTTCTTT. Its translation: CASRGRGQVHGNTEAFF.

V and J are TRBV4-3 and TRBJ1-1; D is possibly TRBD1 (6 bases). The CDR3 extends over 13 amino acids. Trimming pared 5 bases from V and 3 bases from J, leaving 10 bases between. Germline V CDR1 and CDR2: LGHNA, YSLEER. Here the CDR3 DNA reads TGCGCCAGCAGCTCCGGACAGTACACTGAAGCTTTCTTT. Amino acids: CASSSGQYTEAFF.

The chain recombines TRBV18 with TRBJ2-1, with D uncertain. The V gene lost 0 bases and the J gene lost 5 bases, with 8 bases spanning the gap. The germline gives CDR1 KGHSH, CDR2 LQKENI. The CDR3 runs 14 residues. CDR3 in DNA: TGTGCCAGCTCACCACCTCCCGACAACAATGAGCAGTTCTTC. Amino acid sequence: CASSPPPDNNEQFF.

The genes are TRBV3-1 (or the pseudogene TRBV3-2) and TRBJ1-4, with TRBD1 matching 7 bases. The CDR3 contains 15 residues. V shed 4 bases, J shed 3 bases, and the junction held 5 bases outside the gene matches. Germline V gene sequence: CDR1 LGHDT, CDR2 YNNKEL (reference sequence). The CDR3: CASSLGTASNEKLFF. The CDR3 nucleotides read TGTGCCAGCAGCCTGGGGACAGCCTCTAATGAAAAACTGTTTTTT.

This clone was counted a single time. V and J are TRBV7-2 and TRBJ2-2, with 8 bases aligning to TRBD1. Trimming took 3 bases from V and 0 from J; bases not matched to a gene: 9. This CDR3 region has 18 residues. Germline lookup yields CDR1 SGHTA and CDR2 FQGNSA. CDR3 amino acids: CASSFRTGTFSNTGELFF. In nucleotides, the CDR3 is TGTGCCAGCAGCTTTAGGACAGGGACCTTTTCGAACACCGGGGAGCTGTTTTTT.

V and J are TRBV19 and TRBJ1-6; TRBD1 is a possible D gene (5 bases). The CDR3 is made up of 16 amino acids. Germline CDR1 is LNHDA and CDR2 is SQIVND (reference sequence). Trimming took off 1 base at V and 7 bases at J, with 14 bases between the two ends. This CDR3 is CASSIGSGLGNSPLHF. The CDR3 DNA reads TGTGCCAGTAGTATAGGGTCGGGACTGGGCAATTCACCCCTCCACTTT.

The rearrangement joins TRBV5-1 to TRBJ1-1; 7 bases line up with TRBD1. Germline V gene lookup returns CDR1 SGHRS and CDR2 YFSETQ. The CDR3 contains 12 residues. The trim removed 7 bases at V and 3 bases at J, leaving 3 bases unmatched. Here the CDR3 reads CASGTGDTEAFF. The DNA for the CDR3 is TGCGCCAGCGGAACAGGGGACACTGAAGCTTTCTTT. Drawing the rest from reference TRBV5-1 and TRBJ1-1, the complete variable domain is KAGVTQTPRYLIKTRGQQVTLSCSPISGHRSVSWYQQTPGQGLQFLFEYFSETQRNKGNFPGRFSGRQFSNSRSEMNVSTLELGDSALYLCASGTGDTEAFFGQGTRLTVV.

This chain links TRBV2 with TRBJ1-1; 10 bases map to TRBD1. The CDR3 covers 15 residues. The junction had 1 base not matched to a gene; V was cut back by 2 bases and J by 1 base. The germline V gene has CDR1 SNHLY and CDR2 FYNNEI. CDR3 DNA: TGTGCCAGCAGTGAATGGACAGGGGGGAACACTGAAGCTTTCTTT. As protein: CASSEWTGGNTEAFF.

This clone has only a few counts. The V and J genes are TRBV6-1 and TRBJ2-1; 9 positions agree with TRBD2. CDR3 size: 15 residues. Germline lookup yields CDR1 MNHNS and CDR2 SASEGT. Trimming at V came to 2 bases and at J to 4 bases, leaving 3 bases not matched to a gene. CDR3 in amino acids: CASSESSGEYNEQFF. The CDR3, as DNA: TGTGCCAGCAGTGAATCTAGCGGGGAATACAATGAGCAGTTCTTC.

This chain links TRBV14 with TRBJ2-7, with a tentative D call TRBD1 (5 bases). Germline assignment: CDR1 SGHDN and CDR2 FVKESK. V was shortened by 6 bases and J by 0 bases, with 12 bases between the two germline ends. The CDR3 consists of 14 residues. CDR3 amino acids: CASRKTASSYEQYF. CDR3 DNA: TGTGCCAGCAGGAAGACAGCTAGCTCCTACGAGCAGTACTTC. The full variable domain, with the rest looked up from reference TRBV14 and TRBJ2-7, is EAGVTQFPSHSVIEKGQTVTLRCDPISGHDNLYWYRRVMGKEIKFLLHFVKESKQDESGMPNNRFLAERTGGTYSTLKVQPAELEDSGVYFCASRKTASSYEQYFGPGTRLTVT.

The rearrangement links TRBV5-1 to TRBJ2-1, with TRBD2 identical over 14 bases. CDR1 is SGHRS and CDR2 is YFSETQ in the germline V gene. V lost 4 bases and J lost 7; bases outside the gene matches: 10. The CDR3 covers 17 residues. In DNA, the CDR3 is TGCGCCAGCAGCCAAAAGACTAGCGGGAGGGCGGATAATGAGCAGTTCTTC. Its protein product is CASSQKTSGRADNEQFF.

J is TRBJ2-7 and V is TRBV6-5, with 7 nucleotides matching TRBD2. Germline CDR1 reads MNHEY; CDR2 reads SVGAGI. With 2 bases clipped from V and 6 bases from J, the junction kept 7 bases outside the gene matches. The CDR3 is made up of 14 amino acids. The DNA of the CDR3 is TGTGCCAGCAGTTACCAAGCGGGACTCTTCGAGCAGTACTTC. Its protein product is CASSYQAGLFEQYF.

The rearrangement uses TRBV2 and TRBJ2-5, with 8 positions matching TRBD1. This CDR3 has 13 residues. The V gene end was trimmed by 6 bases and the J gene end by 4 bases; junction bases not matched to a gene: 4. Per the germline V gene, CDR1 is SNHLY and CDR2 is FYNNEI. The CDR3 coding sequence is TGTGCCAGCAGCGACAGGGGTGGAGAGACCCAGTACTTC. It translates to CASSDRGGETQYF.

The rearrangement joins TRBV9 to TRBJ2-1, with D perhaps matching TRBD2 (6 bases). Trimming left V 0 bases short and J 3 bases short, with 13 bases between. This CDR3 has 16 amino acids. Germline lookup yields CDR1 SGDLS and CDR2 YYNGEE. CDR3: CASSVATGAIYNEQFF. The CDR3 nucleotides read TGTGCCAGCAGCGTAGCTACGGGAGCGATCTACAATGAGCAGTTCTTC.

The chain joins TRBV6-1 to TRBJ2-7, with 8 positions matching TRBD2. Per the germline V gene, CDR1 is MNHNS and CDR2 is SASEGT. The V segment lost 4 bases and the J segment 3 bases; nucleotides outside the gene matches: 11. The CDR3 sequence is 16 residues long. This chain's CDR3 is CASSGSRGSGNYEQYF. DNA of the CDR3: TGTGCCAGCAGTGGGAGCCGGGGTAGCGGGAACTACGAGCAGTACTTC.

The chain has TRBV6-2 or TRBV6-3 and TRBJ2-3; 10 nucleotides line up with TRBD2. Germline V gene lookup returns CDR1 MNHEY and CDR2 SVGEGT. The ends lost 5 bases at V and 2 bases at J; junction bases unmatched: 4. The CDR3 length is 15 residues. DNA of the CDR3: TGTGCCAGCAGTCGAGGACTAGCGGCCACAGATACGCAGTATTTT. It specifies CASSRGLAATDTQYF.

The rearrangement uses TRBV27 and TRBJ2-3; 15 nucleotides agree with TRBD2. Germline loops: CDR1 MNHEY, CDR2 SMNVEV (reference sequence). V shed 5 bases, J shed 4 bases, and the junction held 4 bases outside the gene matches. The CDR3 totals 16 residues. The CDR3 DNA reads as TGTGCCAGCAGTGCGGGACTAGCGGGAGGTGCAGATACGCAGTATTTT. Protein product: CASSAGLAGGADTQYF.

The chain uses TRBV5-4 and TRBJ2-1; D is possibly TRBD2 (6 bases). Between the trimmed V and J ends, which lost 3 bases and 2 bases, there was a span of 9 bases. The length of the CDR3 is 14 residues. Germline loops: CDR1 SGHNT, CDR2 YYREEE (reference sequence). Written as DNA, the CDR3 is TGTGCCAGCAGCTACTCGGGGGCCTACAATGAGCAGTTCTTC. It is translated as CASSYSGAYNEQFF. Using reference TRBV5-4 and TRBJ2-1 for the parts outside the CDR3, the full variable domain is ETGVTQSPTHLIKTRGQQVTLRCSSQSGHNTVSWYQQALGQGPQFIFQYYREEENGRGNFPPRFSGLQFPNYSSELNVNALELDDSALYLCASSYSGAYNEQFFGPGTRLTVL.

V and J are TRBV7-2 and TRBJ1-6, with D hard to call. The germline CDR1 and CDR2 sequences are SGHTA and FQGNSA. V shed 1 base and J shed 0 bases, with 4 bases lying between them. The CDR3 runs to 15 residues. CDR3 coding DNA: TGTGCCAGCAGCTTAGTCGGCTCCTATAATTCACCCCTCCACTTT. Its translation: CASSLVGSYNSPLHF. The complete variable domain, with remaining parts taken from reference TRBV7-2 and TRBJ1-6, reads GAGVSQSPSNKVTEKGKDVELRCDPISGHTALYWYRQSLGQGLEFLIYFQGNSAPDKSGLPSDRFSAERTGGSVSTLTIQRTQQEDSAVYLCASSLVGSYNSPLHFGNGTRLTVT.

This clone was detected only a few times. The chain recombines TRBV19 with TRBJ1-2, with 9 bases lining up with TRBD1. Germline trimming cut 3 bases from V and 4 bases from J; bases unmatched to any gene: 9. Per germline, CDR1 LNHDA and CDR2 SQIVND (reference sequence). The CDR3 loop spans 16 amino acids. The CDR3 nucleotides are TGTGCCAGTAGTATCCAACCGGGACAGGGTTCCTATGGCTACACCTTC. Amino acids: CASSIQPGQGSYGYTF.

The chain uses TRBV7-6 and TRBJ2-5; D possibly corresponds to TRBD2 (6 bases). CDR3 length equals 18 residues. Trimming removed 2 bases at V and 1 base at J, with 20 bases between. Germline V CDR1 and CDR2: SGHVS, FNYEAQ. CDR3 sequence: CASSLIRGGRPAQETQYF. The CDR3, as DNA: TGTGCCAGCAGCTTAATACGTGGGGGGAGGCCCGCCCAAGAGACCCAGTACTTC.